Listed here are 10 T cell receptor beta chains from one sample, sequenced in a study of cytomegalovirus exposure and HLA in healthy donors. 13 Jbeta primers and 60 Vbeta primers were used for the PCR. Profiling relied on immunoSEQ multiplex PCR, and the TCRdb table lists in-frame clones only, not all of them. Of about 100,000 clones in the sample, 75% to 80% were seen once. The sample taken for sequencing was PBMCs. These receptors came from a male donor in good health and CMV-seropositive.

The CDR3 bases are TGTGCCAGTGGACAGGGGGCGCTTCAAGAGACCCAGTACTTC. Translating it yields CASGQGALQETQYF. The chain carries TRBV19 and TRBJ2-5; TRBD1 aligns across 11 bases. Per the germline V gene, CDR1 is LNHDA and CDR2 is SQIVND (reference sequence). The CDR3 length is 14 residues. V shed 8 bases and J 2 bases; nucleotides not matched to a gene: 4.

The chain employs TRBV19 and TRBJ1-5; D gene ambiguous. V was trimmed by 1 base and J by 6 bases, leaving 16 bases between them. Germline V gene sequence: CDR1 LNHDA, CDR2 SQIVND (reference sequence). The CDR3 sequence is 16 residues long. CDR3 residues: CASSIGSIRVGQPQHF. The CDR3, as DNA: TGTGCCAGTAGTATAGGGAGTATACGGGTCGGTCAGCCCCAGCATTTT.

The V gene is TRBV28, the J gene TRBJ2-4; 11 bases agree with TRBD2. The ends lost 5 bases at V and 12 bases at J; junction bases unmatched: 12. The CDR3 totals 15 residues. CDR1 and CDR2 from the germline V gene are MDHEN and SYDVKM. The CDR3 coding sequence is TGTGCCAGCAGTGTCCTAGCGGGAGGAGAGGGCAGTCAGTACTTC. This gives the protein CASSVLAGGEGSQYF.

CDR3 coding DNA: TGTGCCAGCAGTTTGTACAGGGGCAATCAGCCCCAGCATTTT. It is translated as CASSLYRGNQPQHF. The chain recombines TRBV28 with TRBJ1-5, with TRBD1 as a possible D gene (6 bases). Germline V lookup: CDR1 MDHEN, CDR2 SYDVKM. This CDR3 is 14 amino acids long. The V and J ends lost 3 bases and 2 bases respectively, with 8 bases between them.

Details on this clone: Sequence at one end of the junction differs from germline and may be a read error. This chain uses TRBV7-9 with TRBJ2-5; no clear D gene. Germline values: CDR1 SEHNR, CDR2 FQNEAQ (reference sequence). The CDR3 sequence is 11 residues long. This CDR3 is CSSSLYETQYF. Written as DNA, the CDR3 is TGTTCCAGCAGCTTATATGAGACCCAGTACTTC.

The chain carries TRBV7-2 and TRBJ2-7; D perhaps matches TRBD1 (5 bases). The germline V gene encodes CDR1 SGHTA and CDR2 FQGNSA. The CDR3 is 15 residues long. The germline V and J ends were trimmed by 1 base and 4 bases, with 14 bases remaining between them. The CDR3 DNA sequence: TGTGCCAGCAGCTTAGGGGCAGGGTCTAGTTACGAGCAGTACTTC. Its protein product is CASSLGAGSSYEQYF.

CDR3 residues: CASSLGEQGWEKLFF. The CDR3, as DNA: TGTGCCAGCAGCTTAGGAGAACAGGGCTGGGAAAAACTGTTTTTT. The chain is built from TRBV11-2 and TRBJ1-4; tentatively, D is TRBD1 (6 bases). V gave up 1 base and J gave up 8 bases, with 14 bases separating them. Germline CDR1 reads SGHAT; CDR2 reads FQNNGV. The CDR3 loop spans 15 amino acids.

The rearrangement uses TRBV29-1 and TRBJ2-1; TRBD2 matches at 9 bases. The V gene's germline CDR1 is SQVTM and CDR2 ANQGSEA. Trimming at V came to 7 bases and at J to 4 bases, leaving 8 bases not matched to a gene. The CDR3 loop spans 14 amino acids. The chain's CDR3 is CSAFGGRGYNEQFF. CDR3 nucleotide sequence: TGCAGCGCCTTTGGCGGGAGGGGGTACAATGAGCAGTTCTTC.

Turning to this clone: Relative to the germline gene, one junction end is altered; a read error may explain this. The J gene is TRBJ2-6, the V gene TRBV28; 7 bases fit TRBD2. There are 16 residues in the CDR3. CDR1 is MDHEN and CDR2 is SYDVKM in the germline V gene. In DNA form, the CDR3 reads TGTGCCAGCAGTTCGGCGGGGGATCCTGGGGCCAACGGCCTGACTTTC. Translated: CASSSAGDPGANGLTF.

The J gene is TRBJ2-5, the V gene TRBV4-3, with 14 bases identical to TRBD2. Gene TRBJ2-7 matches the end of the DNA better, so the J call may be wrong. Germline loops: CDR1 LGHNA, CDR2 YSLEER. This CDR3 has 15 residues. CDR3 bases: TGCGCCAGCAGCCATGGGACTAGCGGGAGTTACGAGCAGTACTTC. It is translated as CASSHGTSGSYEQYF.